This T cell receptor (beta chain) is drawn from a study of cytomegalovirus exposure and HLA in healthy donors. PCR involved 60 Vbeta and 13 Jbeta primers. Profiling relied on immunoSEQ multiplex PCR, and the TCRdb table lists in-frame clones only, not all of them. The table lists around 110,000 clones, 71% of them singletons. The CDR3 contains 15 residues. Trimming stripped 5 bases from V and 3 bases from J, with 16 bases between. Germline V lookup: CDR1 KGHSH, CDR2 LQKENI. The chain is built from TRBV18 and TRBJ2-5, with TRBD1 as a possible D gene (6 bases). Sample: PBMCs. The source of this sequence is a female donor in good health and CMV-seronegative. The CDR3 reads CASSFVGQTEETQYF. The CDR3 DNA follows: TGTGCCAGCTCATTCGTTGGACAGACAGAAGAGACCCAGTACTTC. Complete variable domain (other parts from reference TRBV18 and TRBJ2-5): NAGVMQNPRHLVRRRGQEARLRCSPMKGHSHVYWYRQLPEEGLKFMVYLQKENIIDESGMPKERFSAEFPKEGPSILRIQQVVRGDSAAYFCASSFVGQTEETQYFGPGTRLLVL.